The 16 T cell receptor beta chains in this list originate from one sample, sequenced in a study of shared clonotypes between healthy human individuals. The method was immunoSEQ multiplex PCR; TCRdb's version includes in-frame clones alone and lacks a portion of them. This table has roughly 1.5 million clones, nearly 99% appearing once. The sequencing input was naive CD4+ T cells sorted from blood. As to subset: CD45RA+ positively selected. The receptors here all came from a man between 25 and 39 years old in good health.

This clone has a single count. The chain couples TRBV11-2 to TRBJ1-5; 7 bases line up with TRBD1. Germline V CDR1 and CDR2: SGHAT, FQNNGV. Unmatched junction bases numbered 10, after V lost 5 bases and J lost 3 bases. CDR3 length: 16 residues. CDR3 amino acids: CASSPLQGPLNQPQHF. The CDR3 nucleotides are TGTGCCAGCAGCCCGCTACAGGGGCCCCTCAATCAGCCCCAGCATTTT.

The CDR3 DNA follows: TGTGCCAGCAGCAGCCGGACAGGAATTAGCGGGGAGCTGTTTTTT. Protein sequence: CASSSRTGISGELFF. V gene TRBV11-1 combines with J gene TRBJ2-2; 7 bases agree with TRBD1. The CDR3 is made up of 15 amino acids. Germline lookup yields CDR1 SGHAT and CDR2 FQDESV (reference sequence). The ends lost 5 bases at V and 7 bases at J; junction bases unmatched: 10.

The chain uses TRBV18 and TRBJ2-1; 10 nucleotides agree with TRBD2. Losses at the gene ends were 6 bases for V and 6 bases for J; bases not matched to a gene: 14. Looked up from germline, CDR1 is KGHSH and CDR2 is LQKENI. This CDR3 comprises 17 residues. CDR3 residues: CASSSGGLAGAGNEQFF. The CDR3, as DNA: TGTGCCAGCTCGTCTGGGGGTCTAGCGGGAGCGGGCAATGAGCAGTTCTTC.

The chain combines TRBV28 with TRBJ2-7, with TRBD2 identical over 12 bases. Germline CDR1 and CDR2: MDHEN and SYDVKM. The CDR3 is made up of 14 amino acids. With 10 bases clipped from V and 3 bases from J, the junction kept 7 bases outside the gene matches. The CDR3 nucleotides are TGTGCCACTTCACTAGCGGGAGGAGTCTACGAGCAGTACTTC. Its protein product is CATSLAGGVYEQYF.

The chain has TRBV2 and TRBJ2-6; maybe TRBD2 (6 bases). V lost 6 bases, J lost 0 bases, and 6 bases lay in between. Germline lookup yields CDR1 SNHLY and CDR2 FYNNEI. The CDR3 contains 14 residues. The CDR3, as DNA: TGTGCCAGCAGGGAGGGCTCTGGGGCCAACGTCCTGACTTTC. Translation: CASREGSGANVLTF. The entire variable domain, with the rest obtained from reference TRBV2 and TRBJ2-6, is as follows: EPEVTQTPSHQVTQMGQEVILRCVPISNHLYFYWYRQILGQKVEFLVSFYNNEISEKSEIFDDQFSVERPDGSNFTLKIRSTKLEDSAMYFCASREGSGANVLTFGAGSRLTVL.

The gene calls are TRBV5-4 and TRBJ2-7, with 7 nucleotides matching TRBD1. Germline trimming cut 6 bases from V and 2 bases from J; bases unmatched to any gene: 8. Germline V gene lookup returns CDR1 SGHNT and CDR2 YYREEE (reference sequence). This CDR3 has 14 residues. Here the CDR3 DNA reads TGTGCCAGCAAAGAAGACAGGGCAACCTACGAGCAGTACTTC. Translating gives CASKEDRATYEQYF. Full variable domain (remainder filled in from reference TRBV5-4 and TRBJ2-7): ETGVTQSPTHLIKTRGQQVTLRCSSQSGHNTVSWYQQALGQGPQFIFQYYREEENGRGNFPPRFSGLQFPNYSSELNVNALELDDSALYLCASKEDRATYEQYFGPGTRLTVT.

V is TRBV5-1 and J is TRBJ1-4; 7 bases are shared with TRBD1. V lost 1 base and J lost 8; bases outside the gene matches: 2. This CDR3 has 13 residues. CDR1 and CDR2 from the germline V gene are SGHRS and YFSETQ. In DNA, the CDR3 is TGCGCCAGCAGCTTGACAGGGGTGGAAAAACTGTTTTTT. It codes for CASSLTGVEKLFF.

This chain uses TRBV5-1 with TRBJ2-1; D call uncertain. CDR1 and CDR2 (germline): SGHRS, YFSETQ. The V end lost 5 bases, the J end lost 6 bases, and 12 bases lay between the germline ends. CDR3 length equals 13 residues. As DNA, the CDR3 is TGCGCCAGCAGACCCACACCGTCCAATGAGCAGTTCTTC. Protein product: CASRPTPSNEQFF. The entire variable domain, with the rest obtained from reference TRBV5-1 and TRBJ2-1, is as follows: KAGVTQTPRYLIKTRGQQVTLSCSPISGHRSVSWYQQTPGQGLQFLFEYFSETQRNKGNFPGRFSGRQFSNSRSEMNVSTLELGDSALYLCASRPTPSNEQFFGPGTRLTVL.

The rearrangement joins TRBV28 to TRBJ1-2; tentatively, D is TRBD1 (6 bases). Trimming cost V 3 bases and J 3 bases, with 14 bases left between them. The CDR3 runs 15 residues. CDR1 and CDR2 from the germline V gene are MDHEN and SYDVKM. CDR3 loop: CASSFHRVQDYGYTF. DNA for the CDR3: TGTGCCAGCAGTTTTCACAGGGTACAGGACTATGGCTACACCTTC.

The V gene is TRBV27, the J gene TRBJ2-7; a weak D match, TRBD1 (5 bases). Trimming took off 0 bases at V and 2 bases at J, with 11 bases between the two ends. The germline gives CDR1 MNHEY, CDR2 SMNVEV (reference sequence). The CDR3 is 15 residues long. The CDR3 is CASSLSIQGTYEQYF. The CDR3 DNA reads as TGTGCCAGCAGTTTATCCATCCAGGGAACCTACGAGCAGTACTTC.

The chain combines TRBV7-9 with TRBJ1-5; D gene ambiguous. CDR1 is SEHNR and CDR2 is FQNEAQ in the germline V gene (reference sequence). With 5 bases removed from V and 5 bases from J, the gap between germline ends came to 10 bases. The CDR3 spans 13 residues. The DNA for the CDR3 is TGTGCCAGCAGCGGCCTAAGTCATCAGCCCCAGCATTTT. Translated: CASSGLSHQPQHF.

CDR3 coding DNA: TGTGCCAGCAGTTCACTCCTTTCGCGGCTCCTGGGGGCAGATACGCAGTATTTT. Its translation: CASSSLLSRLLGADTQYF. V gene TRBV27 combines with J gene TRBJ2-3; D tentatively reads TRBD1 or TRBD2 (5 bases each). The V end lost 4 bases, the J end lost 4 bases, and 24 bases lay between the germline ends. The CDR3 covers 18 residues. Germline V CDR1 and CDR2: MNHEY, SMNVEV (reference sequence).

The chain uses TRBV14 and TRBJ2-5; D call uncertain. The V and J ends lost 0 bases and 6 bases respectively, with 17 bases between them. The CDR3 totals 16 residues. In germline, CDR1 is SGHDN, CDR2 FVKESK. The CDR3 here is CASSQDISPGWQTQYF. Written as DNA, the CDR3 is TGTGCCAGCAGCCAAGATATTTCCCCGGGTTGGCAGACCCAGTACTTC.

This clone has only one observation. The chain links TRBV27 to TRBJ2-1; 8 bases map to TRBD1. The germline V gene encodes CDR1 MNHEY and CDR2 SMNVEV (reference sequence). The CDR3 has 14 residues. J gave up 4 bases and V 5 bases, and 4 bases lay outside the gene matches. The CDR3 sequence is CASSPTGVYNEQFF. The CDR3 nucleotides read TGTGCCAGCAGTCCGACAGGGGTATACAATGAGCAGTTCTTC.

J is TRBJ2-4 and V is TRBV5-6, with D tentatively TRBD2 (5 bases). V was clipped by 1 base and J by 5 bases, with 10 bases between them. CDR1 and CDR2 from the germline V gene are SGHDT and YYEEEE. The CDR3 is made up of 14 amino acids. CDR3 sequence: CASSLRGTENIQYF. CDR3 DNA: TGTGCCAGCAGCTTGCGGGGAACGGAAAACATTCAGTACTTC.

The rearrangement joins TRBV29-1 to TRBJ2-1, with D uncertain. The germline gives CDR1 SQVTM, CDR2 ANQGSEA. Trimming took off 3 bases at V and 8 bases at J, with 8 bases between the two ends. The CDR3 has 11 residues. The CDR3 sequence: CSVDVVDEQFF. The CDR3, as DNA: TGCAGCGTTGATGTGGTCGATGAGCAGTTCTTC.